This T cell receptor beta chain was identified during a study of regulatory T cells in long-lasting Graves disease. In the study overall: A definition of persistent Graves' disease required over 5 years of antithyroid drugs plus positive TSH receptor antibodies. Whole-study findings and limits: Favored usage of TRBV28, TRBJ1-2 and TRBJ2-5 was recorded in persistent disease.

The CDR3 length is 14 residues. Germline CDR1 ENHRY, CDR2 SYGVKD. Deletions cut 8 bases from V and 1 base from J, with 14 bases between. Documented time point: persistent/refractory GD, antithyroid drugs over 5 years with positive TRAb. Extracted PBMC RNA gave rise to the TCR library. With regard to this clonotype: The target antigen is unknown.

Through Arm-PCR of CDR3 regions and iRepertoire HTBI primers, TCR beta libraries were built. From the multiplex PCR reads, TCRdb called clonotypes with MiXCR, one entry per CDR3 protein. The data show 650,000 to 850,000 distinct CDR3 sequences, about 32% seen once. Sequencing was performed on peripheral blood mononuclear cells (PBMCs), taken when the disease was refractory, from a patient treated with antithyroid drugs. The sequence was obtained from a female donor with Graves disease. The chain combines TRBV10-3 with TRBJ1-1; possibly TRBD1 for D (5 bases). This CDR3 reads CAISPGQGNTEAFF. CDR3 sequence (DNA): TGTGCCATCTCCCCTGGCCAGGGGAACACTGAAGCTTTCTTT.